The clone carrying this TCR beta chain was picked up a small number of times. With a much larger clone just one base away, this may be a read error. The lymph nodes were axillary draining lymph nodes from breast cancer patients. This CDR3 region has 13 residues. In germline, CDR1 is SGHRS, CDR2 YFSETQ. TCRdb processed the multiplex PCR reads anew with MiXCR; each CDR3 protein has one entry. This sample yields approximately 210,000 distinct CDR3 sequences, of which 32% are seen a single time; over 1.1% belongs to the top ten. The data stem from a study of breast tumors, draining lymph nodes, adjacent tissues.

This TCR was sampled from a female donor with breast cancer. Some clones in this sample may be carry-over from other donors' samples. The chain couples TRBV5-1 to TRBJ2-2, with 10 nucleotides matching TRBD1. The sample comprised axillary lymph node tissue. CDR3 loop: CASSSDGQGDLFF. CDR3 nucleotide sequence: TGCGCCAGCAGCTCAGATGGACAGGGGGACCTGTTTTTT.